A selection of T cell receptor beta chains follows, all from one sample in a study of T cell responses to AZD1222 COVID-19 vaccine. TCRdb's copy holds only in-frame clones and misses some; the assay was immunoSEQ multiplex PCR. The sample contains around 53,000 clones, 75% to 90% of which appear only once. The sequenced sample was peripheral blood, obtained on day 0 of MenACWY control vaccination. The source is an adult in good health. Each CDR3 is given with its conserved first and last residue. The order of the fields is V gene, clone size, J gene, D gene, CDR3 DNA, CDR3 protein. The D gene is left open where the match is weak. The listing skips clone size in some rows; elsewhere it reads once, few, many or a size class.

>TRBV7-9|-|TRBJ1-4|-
TGTGCCAGCAGCTTGGCCGAGTTTAATGAAAAACTGTTTTTT
CASSLAEFNEKLFF
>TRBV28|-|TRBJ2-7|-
TGTGCCAGCGGACCCCGGGTCGCCTACGAGCAGTACTTC
CASGPRVAYEQYF
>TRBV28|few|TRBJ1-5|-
TGTGCCAGCTACGGAGAGGGCAATCAGCCCCAGCATTTT
CASYGEGNQPQHF
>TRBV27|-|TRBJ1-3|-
TGTGCCAGCAGTTTAGGTGGCGGGCTAAGAAACACCATATATTTT
CASSLGGGLRNTIYF
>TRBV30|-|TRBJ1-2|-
TGTGCCTGGAGGCTGGACAGTAACTATGGCTACACCTTC
CAWRLDSNYGYTF
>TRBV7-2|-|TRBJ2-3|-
TGTGCCAGCAGCCCCGCGATCCGAGGGAATACGCAGTATTTT
CASSPAIRGNTQYF
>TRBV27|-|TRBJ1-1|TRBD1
TGTGCCAGCAGTTGGACAGGGGTGAACACTGAAGCTTTCTTT
CASSWTGVNTEAFF
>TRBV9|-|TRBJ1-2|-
TGTGCCAGCAGCGTAGTGAGCGCCAGGGCACCCGGGGTCACCTTC
CASSVVSARAPGVTF
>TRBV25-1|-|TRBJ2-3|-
TGTGCCAGCAGTGATGGGGCCACAGATACGCAGTATTTT
CASSDGATDTQYF
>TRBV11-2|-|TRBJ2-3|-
TGTGCCAGCAGCTTAGAAGGCTTTACGGGGGATACGCAGTATTTT
CASSLEGFTGDTQYF
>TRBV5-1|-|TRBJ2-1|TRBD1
TGCGCCAGCAGCTTGGAGGGACAGGTATACAATGAGCAGTTCTTC
CASSLEGQVYNEQFF
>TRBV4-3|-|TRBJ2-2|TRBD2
TGCGCCAGCAGCCGGTTCGGACTAGCGGCAAACGCCAACACCGGGGAGCTGTTTTTT
CASSRFGLAANANTGELFF
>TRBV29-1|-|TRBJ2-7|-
TGCAGCGTTGAAGGTGGGTCGGGACAATACTCCTACGAGCAGTACTTC
CSVEGGSGQYSYEQYF
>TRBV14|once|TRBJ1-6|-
TGTGCCAGCAGCCAAGATTACGGGGGGTCACCCCTCCACTTT
CASSQDYGGSPLHF
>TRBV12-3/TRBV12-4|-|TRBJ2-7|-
TGTGCCAGCAGTTTGGGCAGTCCCTACGAGCAGTACTTC
CASSLGSPYEQYF
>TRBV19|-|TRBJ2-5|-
TGTGCCAGTAGTCTGGACGGACAAAGACAAGAGACCCAGTACTTC
CASSLDGQRQETQYF
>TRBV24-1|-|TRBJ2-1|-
TGTGCCACCAGTGATACTAGTACGATCAATGAGCAGTTCTTC
CATSDTSTINEQFF
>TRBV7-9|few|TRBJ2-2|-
TGTGCCAGCAGCCCCCAACTGACCGGGGAGCTGTTTTTT
CASSPQLTGELFF
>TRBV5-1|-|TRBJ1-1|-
TGCGCCAGCAGCCCCCGTGAACCGATCGTCACTGAAGCTTTCTTT
CASSPREPIVTEAFF
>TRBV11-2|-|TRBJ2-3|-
TGTGCCAGCAGCTTGCCCTTGCGAGGGGCGAAAATCACAGATACGCAGTATTTT
CASSLPLRGAKITDTQYF
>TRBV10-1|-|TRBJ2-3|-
TGCGCCAGCAGTGCGGCGGGACGGACAGATACGCAGTATTTT
CASSAAGRTDTQYF
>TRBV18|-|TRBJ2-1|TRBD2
TGTGCCAGCTCACCACCTAGCGGGAGGGGGAATGAGCAGTTCTTC
CASSPPSGRGNEQFF